This T cell receptor beta chain was sequenced during a study of CD8 T cells in Susac syndrome. General observations from the study: It was acknowledged in the study that the number of individuals who were included in its TCR sequencing and HLA analysis was relatively small.

This clonotype was observed once. Its antigen is unknown. RNA in amounts of about 0.5 to 1 ug was reverse transcribed with random hexamers. TCRdb reanalysed the immunoSEQ multiplex PCR reads using MiXCR and keeps one entry per CDR3 protein. Of hundreds of thousands of distinct CDR3 sequences listed, 75% to 90% were seen once; the top ten hold roughly 0.11%. The study sequenced TCR beta in blood CD8+ and CD4+ T cells. V lost 4 bases, J lost 5 bases, and 7 bases stayed unmatched. There are 16 residues in the CDR3. Per germline, CDR1 MDHEN and CDR2 SYDVKM. The source of this sequence is a human donor with multiple sclerosis. This chain connects TRBV28 to TRBJ1-5; 11 bases fit TRBD1. Input material: CD8+ T cells from PBMCs. CDR3 coding DNA: TGTGCCAGCAGTTCCGAGGACAGGGGGCGAGATCAGCCCCAGCATTTT. This codes for CASSSEDRGRDQPQHF.